This T cell receptor beta chain emerged from a study of T cell clonality in common variable immunodeficiency. Findings of the study overall: Authors noted CVID clonality's cause needs subpopulation repertoire sequencing. Reportedly, TCR beta sequences from common variable immunodeficiency showed fewer deletions and N-nucleotide insertions.

In germline, CDR1 is SNHLY, CDR2 FYNNEI. The CDR3 is made up of 14 amino acids. Trimming took off 7 bases at V and 9 bases at J, with 19 bases between the two ends. This clone has at least ten counts. No antigen is known for it. The read comes to an end 3 residues before the CDR3 does, leaving the germline J gene to fill in the end. CVID subjects were 15 female and under 35 male, aged roughly 9 to 70. Replacement immunoglobulin had been given to every CVID subject for at least one year. Some clones are missing from TCRdb's copy, which holds only in-frame ones; the method was immunoSEQ multiplex PCR. The sample yields 20,000 or so clones, without any singletons.

The sequenced material came from peripheral blood mononuclear cells. The V call is TRBV2, the J call TRBJ2-1, with D perhaps matching TRBD2 (5 bases). This receptor was taken from a human donor with common variable immunodeficiency. The DNA read from the CDR3 is TGTGCCAGCATCCGTCGAGCTCAACGGGGTGAG. Amino acid sequence: CASIRRAQRGE. The entire CDR3 protein is CASIRRAQRGEQFF.